This entry features one TCR beta chain sequence. The sample is drawn from a study of human T cells and chemical hapten exposure. On the study more broadly: 2% DPC was applied to around 2 cm by around 2 cm of upper inner arm skin for sensitization.

Described time point: patch test 1, 2 weeks after DPC sensitization. Sample treatment: therapeutic diphenylcyclopropenone sensitization with weekly scalp DPC. Patch tests were applied only after blood draws. Individual cDNA molecules had unique molecular identifiers attached to them by the library. Each CDR3 protein gets one entry after TCRdb re-called the RACE reads with MiXCR. The sample yields 180,000 or so distinct CDR3 sequences, approximately 20% seen once. Per the germline V gene, CDR1 is MDHEN and CDR2 is SYDVKM. The V segment lost 5 bases and the J segment 6 bases; nucleotides outside the gene matches: 6. The CDR3 is made up of 14 amino acids.

The chain uses TRBV28 and TRBJ1-5; TRBD1 aligns across 8 bases. The TCR comes from a woman between 45 and 65 years old with alopecia areata. Some clones in this sample may be carry-over from other donors' samples. The sample in question was whole blood, obtained in connection with sensitization to the hapten diphenylcyclopropenone (DPC). The CDR3 bases are TGTGCCAGCAGTGCGTCAGGGGGCGGTCAGCCCCAGCATTTT. Translation gives CASSASGGGQPQHF.